This TCR beta chain was recorded in a study of T cells in localized non-small cell lung cancer (dated by TCRdb to the early 2020s). A note on the overall study: Comparing tumors with uninvolved tumor-adjacent lungs, the study looked at the T cell repertoires of roughly 250 patients with early-stage NSCLC. The cohort consisted of 236 treatment-naive NSCLC patients whose localized lung tumors had been resected. NSCLC patients had a mean age of approximately 70 years, and more than 120 were male and about 98 female.

V and J are truncated by 4 bases and 2 bases respectively, leaving an intervening sequence of 9 bases. The germline V gene encodes CDR1 SGHRS and CDR2 YFSETQ. From cysteine to phenylalanine, the CDR3 is 13 amino acids long. Just CDR3 DNA is preserved here, 39 bases in frame from base 1. Points on this clone: It lacks a known antigen. Per-base quality was not reported, and no clone a single base away is much larger than it.

At diagnosis, peripheral blood, uninvolved tumor-adjacent lung and tumor were collected and were preserved as a mix of fresh-frozen and FFPE material. For TCR repertoire profiling, blood samples were analyzed in the form of peripheral blood mononuclear cells. General study outcomes and caveats: The highest T cell clonality was observed in uninvolved tumor-adjacent lung, where clonality exceeded that of tumor, suggesting that antigenic responses were more focused in uninvolved tumor-adjacent lung. Multi-region tumor sequencing was not performed, so intratumor heterogeneity could not be excluded. Higher blood T cell density associated with longer overall survival, while higher adjacent-lung clonality associated with shorter survival. Since the design was exploratory, TCR variables were selected using unadjusted p-values with no false-discovery rate correction. A median of roughly 60 of the top 100 tumor clones were detected in paired uninvolved adjacent lung, and around 30 of these tumor clones were also found among the top 100 clones of the paired uninvolved adjacent lung.

TCR beta CDR3 regions were sequenced from DNA using the immunoSEQ Assay. Processing in the source paper ran as follows. To compute T cell density, TCR beta template counts were normalized to usable DNA, which was estimated by amplifying housekeeping genes. The preseqR package was used to estimate richness by extrapolating to 400,000 templates for PBMC samples and to 120,000 templates for tissue samples. Clonality was defined as one minus Pielou's evenness. To identify tissue-enriched TCRs, differential abundance testing was run on productive amino-acid clonotypes with a minimum total count of 5 and an alpha of 0.1. The Jaccard Index and the Morisita Overlap Index were used to measure repertoire overlap between compartments. GLIPH grouped TCR beta CDR3s together with public tetramer-defined viral CDR3s, and a viral motif had to include at least three viral sequences and show V-gene enrichment. TCRdb limited this immuneACCESS table to in-frame rearrangements with V and J called. A share of clones is missing; checked studies link under half to unresolved V genes, and the rest is unexplained. V, J and clone size reflect that table, while D and trimming were determined from the DNA. The sample table shows tens of thousands of clones, and about 90% are seen once. The top ten clonotypes cover 20% to 25% of the sample.

The sequence derives from a man between 40 and 75 years old with stage I squamous cell lung carcinoma. The V gene is TRBV5-1 and the J gene is TRBJ1-2, with a tentative D gene TRBD1 over 6 matching bases. Sequencing was performed on peripheral blood, taken before any cancer treatment. The bases read TGCGCCAGCAGCCCCGACAGGAACTATGGCTACACCTTC. It translates as CASSPDRNYGYTF. Supplemented by the reference TRBV5-1 and TRBJ1-2 proteins around the CDR3, the complete variable domain is KAGVTQTPRYLIKTRGQQVTLSCSPISGHRSVSWYQQTPGQGLQFLFEYFSETQRNKGNFPGRFSGRQFSNSRSEMNVSTLELGDSALYLCASSPDRNYGYTFGSGTRLTVV.